Reported below is one T cell receptor (beta chain). Its antigen remains unidentified. Trimming cost V 4 bases and J 4 bases; bases outside gene matches: 7. Germline V gene data show CDR1 as MGHRA and CDR2 as YSYEKL. CDR3 length equals 15 residues. This sample stems from a study of somatic mutations in cytotoxic T cells in rheumatoid arthritis. The repertoire was sequenced with immunoSEQ multiplex PCR; TCRdb's copy has only in-frame clones and lacks some. The profile shows 6,000 or so clones, approximately 68% of them singletons. Overall study findings and caveats: Clonality measured in CD8+ T cells did not differ significantly between rheumatoid arthritis patients and age-matched healthy controls. There were about an eighth of the 65 patients in whom the largest CD8+ clone exceeded 20% of CD8+ cells. Age was associated with higher CD8+ clonality in rheumatoid arthritis patients, not in healthy controls.

This TCR was recovered from a woman aged 45-60 years in good health. Material: CD8+ T cells sorted from blood. The chain employs TRBV4-1 and TRBJ2-3; 8 nucleotides agree with TRBD2. The CDR3 coding sequence is TGCGCCAGCAGCCGGTCAAGCGGGGGCCCAGATACGCAGTATTTT. Translated, it gives CASSRSSGGPDTQYF.